This TCR beta chain is from a study of vaccination effects on CD4 cells after COVID-19. V lost 4 bases to trimming and J lost 11 bases, with 17 bases between them. CDR1 is MNHEY and CDR2 is SVGAGI in the germline V gene. This CDR3 comprises 13 residues. The method was immunoSEQ multiplex PCR; TCRdb's version includes in-frame clones alone and lacks a portion of them. The sample consists of 50,000 or so clones, nearly 80% of them appearing once. Note on this clone: What it binds is not known.

General study points: By a late point after vaccination, infection- and vaccine-induced clones had shrunk markedly through clonal contraction. Nearly all vaccine-induced clones in healthy recipients recognized only SARS-CoV-2.

With the ViraFEST assay, the study expanded antigen-specific CD4+ T cells using viral peptide pools, then sequenced them. Subsequent to roughly 10 days of culture, CD4+ T cells were isolated. Negative nucleocapsid antibody tests before and after vaccination confirmed no previous SARS-CoV-2 infection. With around 10 ug/ml peptides and roughly 9.4 IU/ml IL-2, over 1.5 million PBMC per well were cultured. The clonotype comes from a human donor who received a COVID-19 vaccine. The chain couples TRBV6-5 to TRBJ1-2, with D maybe TRBD1 (5 bases). The sequencing used CD4+ T cells from PBMCs cultured with HCoV-OC43 spike peptides, collected before COVID-19 vaccination. The subset here: HCoV-OC43 spike overlapping peptide pool stimulation. The CDR3 region has the DNA TGTGCCAGCAGTTGGGGCCAACCAGAGAAGTACACCTTC. Encoded protein: CASSWGQPEKYTF.